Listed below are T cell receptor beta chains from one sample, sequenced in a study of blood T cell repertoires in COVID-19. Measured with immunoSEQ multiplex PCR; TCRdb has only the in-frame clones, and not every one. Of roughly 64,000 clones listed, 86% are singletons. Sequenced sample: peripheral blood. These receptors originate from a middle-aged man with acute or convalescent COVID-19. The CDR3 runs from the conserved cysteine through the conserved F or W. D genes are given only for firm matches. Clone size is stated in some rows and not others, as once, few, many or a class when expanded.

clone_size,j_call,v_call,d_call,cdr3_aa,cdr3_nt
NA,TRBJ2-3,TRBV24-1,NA,CATSGEFSSTDTQYF,TGTGCCACCTCAGGGGAGTTCTCTAGCACAGATACGCAGTATTTT
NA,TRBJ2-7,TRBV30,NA,CAWSLRGHEQYF,TGTGCCTGGTCCCTTAGGGGTCACGAGCAGTACTTC
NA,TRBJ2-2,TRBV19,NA,CASSISGTGELFF,TGTGCCAGTAGTATATCAGGAACCGGGGAGCTGTTTTTT
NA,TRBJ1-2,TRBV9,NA,CASSPGQSYGYTF,TGTGCCAGCAGTCCCGGACAGAGCTATGGCTACACCTTC
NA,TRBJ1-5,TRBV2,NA,CASGPANRNQPQHF,TGTGCCAGCGGGCCCGCTAACCGGAATCAGCCCCAGCATTTT
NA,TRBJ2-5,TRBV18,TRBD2,CASSPRGGETQYF,TGTGCCAGCTCCCCTCGGGGGGGAGAGACCCAGTACTTC
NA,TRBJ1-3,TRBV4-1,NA,CASSQGLIPSGNTIYF,TGCGCCAGCAGCCAGGGCCTAATCCCCTCTGGAAACACCATATATTTT
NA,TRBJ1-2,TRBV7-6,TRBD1,CASGPGVGRGFNYGYTF,TGTGCCAGCGGGCCGGGGGTTGGCAGGGGGTTTAACTATGGCTACACCTTC
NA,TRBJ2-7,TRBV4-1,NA,CASSQVSLGAYEQYF,TGCGCCAGCAGCCAAGTTTCGCTAGGGGCCTACGAGCAGTACTTC
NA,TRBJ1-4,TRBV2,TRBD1,CASSSWTGEVKLFF,TGTGCCAGCAGCTCCTGGACAGGGGAGGTAAAACTGTTTTTT
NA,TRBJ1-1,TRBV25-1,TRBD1,CASSALTFRDSQAFF,TGTGCCAGCAGTGCCCTCACTTTCCGGGACAGCCAAGCTTTCTTT
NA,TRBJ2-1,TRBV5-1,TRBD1,CASSLRVQGQGYNEQFF,TGCGCCAGCAGCTTGAGGGTTCAGGGACAGGGTTACAATGAGCAGTTCTTC
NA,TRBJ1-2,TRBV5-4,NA,CASSPLVSGNYGYTF,TGTGCCAGCAGCCCTTTGGTTAGCGGGAACTATGGCTACACCTTC
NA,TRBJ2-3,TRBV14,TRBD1,CASSPGQGTDTQYF,TGTGCCAGCAGCCCCGGACAGGGGACAGATACGCAGTATTTT
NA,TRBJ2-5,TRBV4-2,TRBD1,CASSLLYRQGEETQYF,TGTGCCAGCAGCCTTCTCTATAGACAGGGGGAAGAGACCCAGTACTTC
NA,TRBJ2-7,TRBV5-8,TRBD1,CASSPWWGQGAYEQYF,TGTGCCAGCAGCCCTTGGTGGGGACAGGGGGCGTACGAGCAGTACTTC
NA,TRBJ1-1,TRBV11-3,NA,CASSHQQGTEAFF,TGTGCCAGCAGCCACCAACAGGGCACTGAAGCTTTCTTT
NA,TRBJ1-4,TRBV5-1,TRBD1,CASSRQGVGEKLFF,TGCGCCAGCAGCCGACAGGGGGTAGGGGAAAAACTGTTTTTT
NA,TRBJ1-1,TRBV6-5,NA,CAIHTSLPGGTEAFF,TGTGCCATTCACACGTCTCTTCCCGGGGGGACTGAAGCTTTCTTT
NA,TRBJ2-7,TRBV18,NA,CASSPDYMEQYF,TGTGCCAGCTCACCAGACTATATGGAGCAGTACTTC
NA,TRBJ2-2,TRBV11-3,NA,CASSIDRNTGELFF,TGTGCCAGCAGCATCGACAGGAACACCGGGGAGCTGTTTTTT
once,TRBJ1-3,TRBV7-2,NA,CASSLTGNSGNTIYF,TGTGCCAGCAGTTTAACAGGGAACTCTGGAAACACCATATATTTT
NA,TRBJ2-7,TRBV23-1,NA,CASSQTRAHEQYF,TGCGCCAGCAGTCAAACTAGAGCGCACGAGCAGTACTTC
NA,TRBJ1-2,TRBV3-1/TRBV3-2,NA,CASSLSDPTYGYTF,TGTGCCAGCAGCTTGAGCGATCCCACCTATGGCTACACCTTC
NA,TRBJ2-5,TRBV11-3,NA,CASSLNRPLETQYF,TGTGCCAGCAGCTTAAACAGGCCCCTGGAGACCCAGTACTTC
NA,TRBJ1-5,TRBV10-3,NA,CAISDPFPGVNQPQHF,TGTGCCATCAGTGACCCATTCCCAGGGGTTAATCAGCCCCAGCATTTT
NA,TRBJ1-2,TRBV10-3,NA,CAISESSQGGGYTF,TGTGCCATCAGTGAGTCGAGTCAGGGTGGAGGCTACACCTTC
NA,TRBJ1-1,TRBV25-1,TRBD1,CAVGGPTGTGEAFF,TGTGCCGTGGGCGGTCCCACCGGGACAGGTGAAGCTTTCTTT
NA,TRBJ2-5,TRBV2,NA,CARRDFRSQETQYF,TGTGCCAGGAGGGACTTCCGAAGTCAAGAGACCCAGTACTTC
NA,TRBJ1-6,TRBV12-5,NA,CASGLEGYNSPLHF,TGTGCTAGTGGTTTAGAGGGCTATAATTCACCCCTCCACTTT
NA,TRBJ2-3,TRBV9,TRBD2,CASSVTVAGGPEDTQYF,TGTGCCAGCAGCGTGACTGTGGCGGGGGGGCCGGAAGATACGCAGTATTTT
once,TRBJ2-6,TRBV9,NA,CASSQPRAGANVLTF,TGTGCCAGCAGCCAGCCGAGGGCTGGGGCCAACGTCCTGACTTTC
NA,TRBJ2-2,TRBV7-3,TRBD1,CASSLSGFGDSGELFF,TGTGCCAGCAGCTTATCAGGGTTCGGGGACAGCGGGGAGCTGTTTTTT
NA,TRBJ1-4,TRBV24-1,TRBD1,CATSDPGTGGEKLFF,TGTGCCACCAGTGATCCCGGGACAGGGGGTGAAAAACTGTTTTTT
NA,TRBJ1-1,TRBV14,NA,CASSLRDMVNTEAFF,TGTGCCAGCAGCCTTCGGGACATGGTTAACACTGAAGCTTTCTTT
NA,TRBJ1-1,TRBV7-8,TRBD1,CASSLGQGQGTEAFF,TGTGCCAGCAGCCTCGGACAGGGCCAGGGGACTGAAGCTTTCTTT
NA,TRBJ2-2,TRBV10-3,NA,CAISDRARAYGELFF,TGTGCCATCAGTGACAGGGCAAGGGCGTACGGGGAGCTGTTTTTT
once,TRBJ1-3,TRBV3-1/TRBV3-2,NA,CASSQDARNTIYF,TGTGCCAGCAGCCAAGATGCGCGAAACACCATATATTTT
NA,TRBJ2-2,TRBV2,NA,CASSYGVWGTGELFF,TGTGCCAGCAGTTACGGGGTTTGGGGCACCGGGGAGCTGTTTTTT
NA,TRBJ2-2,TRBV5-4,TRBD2,CASARGTGELFF,TGTGCCAGCGCGCGGGGGACCGGGGAGCTGTTTTTT
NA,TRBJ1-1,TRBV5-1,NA,CASSPGYTEAFF,TGCGCCAGCAGCCCTGGCTACACTGAAGCTTTCTTT
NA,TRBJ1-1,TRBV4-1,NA,CASSQDQVATEAFF,TGCGCCAGCAGCCAAGATCAGGTGGCCACTGAAGCTTTCTTT
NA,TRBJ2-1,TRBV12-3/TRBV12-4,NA,CASIVGGFSEQFF,TGTGCCAGCATCGTGGGCGGGTTCTCTGAGCAGTTCTTC
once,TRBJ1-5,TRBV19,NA,CASSIKGGNQPQHF,TGTGCCAGTAGTATAAAAGGGGGCAATCAGCCCCAGCATTTT
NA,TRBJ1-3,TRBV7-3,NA,CASSTGTTGNTIYF,TGTGCCAGCAGCACAGGGACGACTGGAAACACCATATATTTT
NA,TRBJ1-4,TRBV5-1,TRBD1,CASSSGQGLVEKLFF,TGCGCCAGCAGCTCAGGACAGGGGCTTGTTGAAAAACTGTTTTTT
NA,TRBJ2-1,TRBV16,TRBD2,CASSLHRGGGEQFF,TGTGCCAGCAGCCTTCATCGGGGGGGCGGTGAGCAGTTCTTC
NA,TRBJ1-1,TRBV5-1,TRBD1,CASRYGTGSTEAFF,TGCGCCAGCAGATACGGGACAGGGAGCACTGAAGCTTTCTTT
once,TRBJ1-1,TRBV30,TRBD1,CAWLTGHEAFF,TGTGCCTGGCTGACAGGGCATGAAGCTTTCTTT
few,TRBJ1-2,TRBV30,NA,CAWSPDTYGYTF,TGTGCCTGGAGTCCAGACACCTATGGCTACACCTTC
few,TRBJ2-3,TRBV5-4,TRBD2,CASSRLAGDTDTQYF,TGTGCCAGCAGCCGACTAGCGGGTGACACAGATACGCAGTATTTT
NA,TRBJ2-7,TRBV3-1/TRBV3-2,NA,CASSQSLGVYEQYF,TGTGCCAGCAGCCAATCATTAGGGGTCTACGAGCAGTACTTC
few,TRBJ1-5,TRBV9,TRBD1,CASSVVPGTGDQPQHF,TGTGCCAGCAGCGTCGTACCTGGGACAGGGGATCAGCCCCAGCATTTT
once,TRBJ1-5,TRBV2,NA,CASRGEEFNQPQHF,TGTGCCAGCAGAGGAGAGGAGTTCAATCAGCCCCAGCATTTT
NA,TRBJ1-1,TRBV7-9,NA,CASSPQGAGEAFF,TGTGCCAGCAGCCCCCAGGGCGCAGGGGAAGCTTTCTTT